These 28 T cell receptor beta chains were sequenced from one sample in a study of blood T cell repertoires in COVID-19. Measured with immunoSEQ multiplex PCR; TCRdb has only the in-frame clones, and not every one. The table includes about 140,000 clones, 84% detected once. Sequencing was performed on peripheral blood. Every receptor here comes from a human donor in a cohort sampled during active COVID-19.

The CDR3 region is CASRPRVLAGGTRAPYNEQFF. For the CDR3, the DNA is TGTGCAAGTCGCCCTAGAGTACTAGCGGGAGGTACTCGAGCCCCCTACAATGAGCAGTTCTTC. V gene TRBV12-2 combines with J gene TRBJ2-1; the table assigns TRBD2, which was not confirmed against the DNA. TRBV12-2 is reported as a pseudogene. The CDR3 is made up of 21 amino acids.

The rearrangement links TRBV19 to TRBJ1-5, with D possibly matching TRBD1 (6 bases). Trimming took 1 base from V and 3 from J, leaving 10 bases between them. CDR3 length: 15 amino acids. The V gene's germline CDR1 is LNHDA and CDR2 SQIVND (reference sequence). CDR3 coding DNA: TGTGCCAGTAGTATAGGGCAGGGGCTCAATCAGCCCCAGCATTTT. Its translation is CASSIGQGLNQPQHF.

The V call is TRBV29-1, the J call TRBJ1-4; D remains unclear. The CDR3 totals 11 residues. Germline V gene data show CDR1 as SQVTM and CDR2 as ANQGSEA. Trimming left V 7 bases short and J 8 bases short, with 11 bases between. For the CDR3, the DNA is TGCAGCGCCTCGGGAGGGGAAAAACTGTTTTTT. This encodes CSASGGEKLFF.

The rearrangement uses TRBV11-2 and TRBJ2-7; D is unclear. Germline-derived CDR1 and CDR2 are SGHAT and FQNNGV. The V end lost 4 bases, the J end lost 9 bases, and 10 bases lay between the germline ends. The CDR3 covers 11 residues. CDR3: CASSSSFGQYF. The CDR3 region has the DNA TGTGCCAGCAGCTCCTCATTCGGGCAGTACTTC.

The gene calls are TRBV19 and TRBJ1-1; a possible D gene is TRBD1 (5 bases). The CDR3 totals 14 residues. The germline gives CDR1 LNHDA, CDR2 SQIVND (reference sequence). Trimming pared 2 bases from V and 0 bases from J, leaving 7 bases between. The CDR3 loop is CASSITGMNTEAFF. The CDR3 DNA follows: TGTGCCAGTAGTATAACAGGCATGAACACTGAAGCTTTCTTT.

The gene calls are TRBV11-2 and TRBJ2-5; 10 bases are a match to TRBD2. After removal of 4 bases from V and 5 bases from J, the junction contained 7 bases not matched to a gene. This CDR3 comprises 15 residues. Per the germline V gene, CDR1 is SGHAT and CDR2 is FQNNGV. CDR3 in amino acids: CASSYNSGGIETQYF. CDR3 bases: TGTGCCAGCAGCTACAATAGCGGGGGGATCGAGACCCAGTACTTC.

The chain is built from TRBV11-3 and TRBJ2-2, with D possibly TRBD2 on 5 matching bases. V was clipped by 5 bases and J by 1 base, with 11 bases between them. From germline, CDR1 is SGHNT and CDR2 YENEEA. The CDR3 has 15 residues. The CDR3 protein is CASSPRRGNTGELFF. Written as DNA, the CDR3 is TGTGCCAGCAGCCCACGCCGGGGGAACACCGGGGAGCTGTTTTTT.

V usage is TRBV5-4 and J usage is TRBJ2-3; weak D call: TRBD1 (7 bases). The CDR3 runs 13 residues. Germline-derived CDR1 and CDR2 are SGHNT and YYREEE (reference sequence). V lost 1 base to trimming and J lost 5 bases, with 8 bases between them. CDR3 residues: CASSLQGGDTQYF. The CDR3 coding sequence is TGTGCCAGCAGCTTGCAGGGGGGAGATACGCAGTATTTT. The full variable domain, with the rest looked up from reference TRBV5-4 and TRBJ2-3, is ETGVTQSPTHLIKTRGQQVTLRCSSQSGHNTVSWYQQALGQGPQFIFQYYREEENGRGNFPPRFSGLQFPNYSSELNVNALELDDSALYLCASSLQGGDTQYFGPGTRLTVL.

This rearrangement joins TRBV6-2 or TRBV6-3 to TRBJ1-2, with D perhaps matching TRBD1 (6 bases). Germline V lookup: CDR1 MNHEY, CDR2 SVGEGT. CDR3 length equals 15 residues. Trimming removed 5 bases at V and 8 bases at J, with 21 bases between. CDR3 region: CASSRRDKLLGGYTF. The CDR3 nucleotides are TGTGCCAGCAGTCGCCGGGACAAACTTCTAGGGGGCTACACCTTC.

The rearrangement links TRBV15 to TRBJ2-3; a weak D match, TRBD2 (6 bases). The CDR3 covers 16 residues. V dropped 1 base and J dropped 0 bases, with 11 bases sitting between them. Germline V lookup: CDR1 LNHNV, CDR2 YYDKDF (reference sequence). This CDR3 reads CATSRGISGSTDTQYF. The CDR3 nucleotides are TGTGCCACCAGCAGAGGGATTAGCGGTAGCACAGATACGCAGTATTTT.

The rearrangement links TRBV9 to TRBJ1-6; 7 bases fit TRBD1. Germline values: CDR1 SGDLS, CDR2 YYNGEE. CDR3 size: 16 residues. V shed 4 bases and J 0 bases; nucleotides not matched to a gene: 4. The CDR3, as DNA: TGTGCCAGCAGCCGGGACAGCAGCTCCTATAATTCACCCCTCCACTTT. Its translation is CASSRDSSSYNSPLHF.

This clone was detected a few times. This sequence joins TRBV5-4 and TRBJ2-1; 8 positions agree with TRBD1. The CDR3 runs to 15 residues. The germline CDR1 and CDR2 sequences are SGHNT and YYREEE (reference sequence). The V segment lost 4 bases and the J segment 7 bases; nucleotides outside the gene matches: 10. The CDR3: CASSGGQGSVNEQFF. The DNA for the CDR3 is TGTGCCAGCAGCGGAGGACAGGGATCAGTTAATGAGCAGTTCTTC. Looking up the rest from reference TRBV5-4 and TRBJ2-1 gives the full variable domain: ETGVTQSPTHLIKTRGQQVTLRCSSQSGHNTVSWYQQALGQGPQFIFQYYREEENGRGNFPPRFSGLQFPNYSSELNVNALELDDSALYLCASSGGQGSVNEQFFGPGTRLTVL.

The chain uses TRBV11-2 and TRBJ2-7; no clear D gene. This CDR3 is 13 amino acids long. Trimming removed 1 base at V and 6 bases at J, with 10 bases between. Germline V CDR1 and CDR2: SGHAT, FQNNGV. The CDR3 loop is CASSLGPPSEQYV. The CDR3 DNA follows: TGTGCCAGCAGCTTAGGCCCCCCTAGCGAGCAGTACGTC.

This clone appeared once. The chain has TRBV28 and TRBJ2-2, with TRBD1 matching 7 bases. V gave up 3 bases and J gave up 6 bases; unmatched junction bases: 10. The CDR3 has 16 amino acids. Looked up from germline, CDR1 is MDHEN and CDR2 is SYDVKM. The CDR3 is CASSFLMTGKAGELFF. Here the CDR3 DNA reads TGTGCCAGCAGTTTCTTGATGACAGGGAAGGCCGGGGAGCTGTTTTTT.

The chain uses TRBV5-5 and TRBJ1-1, with 7 bases aligning to TRBD1. The CDR3 length is 15 residues. In germline, CDR1 is SGHKS, CDR2 YYEKEE (reference sequence). Trimming took 4 bases from V and 3 from J; bases not matched to a gene: 9. The CDR3 bases are TGTGCCAGCAGCCCTGACAGGGAAGGGGACACTGAAGCTTTCTTT. This codes for CASSPDREGDTEAFF.

This chain uses TRBV19 with TRBJ1-5, with D uncertain. This CDR3 is 13 amino acids long. Trimming removed 6 bases from V and 4 bases from J, with 10 bases in between. In germline, CDR1 is LNHDA, CDR2 SQIVND (reference sequence). CDR3 sequence (DNA): TGTGCCAGTAGCCAACAAGTGAATCAGCCCCAGCATTTT. It yields the protein CASSQQVNQPQHF.

The chain uses TRBV24-1 and TRBJ2-1; 9 nucleotides line up with TRBD2. The CDR3 spans 15 residues. The V and J ends lost 4 bases and 4 bases, in that order; junction bases with no gene match: 4. From germline, CDR1 is KGHDR and CDR2 SFDVKD. CDR3 bases: TGTGCCACCAGTGAGGCTAGCGGGGTGTACAATGAGCAGTTCTTC. Amino acid sequence: CATSEASGVYNEQFF.

J is TRBJ1-1 and V is TRBV6-2 or TRBV6-3, with TRBD1 as a possible D gene (6 bases). This CDR3 has 15 residues. Trimming removed 0 bases at V and 4 bases at J, with 12 bases between. Germline CDR1 is MNHEY and CDR2 is SVGEGT. In DNA form, the CDR3 reads TGTGCCAGCAGTTACTCGGGGGCCTATGGCACTGAAGCTTTCTTT. This sequence encodes CASSYSGAYGTEAFF.

The chain links TRBV4-1 to TRBJ2-2, with D possibly TRBD1 on 6 matching bases. CDR3 size: 14 residues. V was cut by 5 bases and J by 7 bases, with 14 bases left in between. Germline lookup yields CDR1 MGHRA and CDR2 YSYEKL. The CDR3 bases are TGCGCCAGCAGCGCTCAGACAGGAATCGGGGAGCTGTTTTTT. It codes for CASSAQTGIGELFF.

The rearrangement joins TRBV19 to TRBJ2-1, with 7 bases fitting TRBD2. The germline V gene has CDR1 LNHDA and CDR2 SQIVND (reference sequence). The CDR3 spans 14 residues. After removal of 3 bases from V and 9 bases from J, the junction contained 8 bases not matched to a gene. The CDR3 nucleotides are TGTGCCAGTAGTATTCGGAATAGCGGGCGTGAGCAGTTCTTC. Translating gives CASSIRNSGREQFF.

V usage is TRBV9 and J usage is TRBJ1-2; D is unresolved. The CDR3 has 13 amino acids. Germline V gene data show CDR1 as SGDLS and CDR2 as YYNGEE. Trimming took 0 bases from V and 7 from J, leaving 10 bases between them. The CDR3 loop is CASSVDSGSGYTF. In DNA form, the CDR3 reads TGTGCCAGCAGCGTAGATTCGGGAAGTGGCTACACCTTC.

V and J are TRBV28 and TRBJ2-3; D may be TRBD1 (6 bases). The CDR3 spans 14 residues. Deletions cut 7 bases from V and 2 bases from J, with 13 bases between. Looked up from germline, CDR1 is MDHEN and CDR2 is SYDVKM. CDR3 amino acids: CASNYDRSTDTQYF. CDR3 bases: TGTGCCAGCAATTACGACAGGTCCACAGATACGCAGTATTTT. The whole variable domain, filled in from reference TRBV28 and TRBJ2-3, reads DVKVTQSSRYLVKRTGEKVFLECVQDMDHENMFWYRQDPGLGLRLIYFSYDVKMKEKGDIPEGYSVSREKKERFSLILESASTNQTSMYLCASNYDRSTDTQYFGPGTRLTVL.

CDR3 amino acids: CSVESPRDRGTF. CDR3 sequence (DNA): TGCAGCGTTGAATCCCCCCGGGACAGGGGCACCTTC. The chain has TRBV29-1 and TRBJ1-2, with 10 bases lining up with TRBD1. Germline V gene sequence: CDR1 SQVTM, CDR2 ANQGSEA. CDR3 length equals 12 residues. With V trimmed by 2 bases and J by 13 bases, 7 bases remained unmatched.

The chain carries TRBV3-1 (or the pseudogene TRBV3-2) and TRBJ1-1, with 8 bases lining up with TRBD1. Germline V gene data show CDR1 as LGHDT and CDR2 as YNNKEL (reference sequence). V lost 0 bases, J lost 4 bases, and 1 base stayed unmatched. There are 14 residues in the CDR3. CDR3 amino acids: CASSQDTGGTEAFF. The CDR3 region has the DNA TGTGCCAGCAGCCAAGATACAGGGGGCACTGAAGCTTTCTTT.

The rearrangement uses TRBV28 and TRBJ2-3; D is possibly TRBD2 (6 bases). The CDR3 is 14 amino acids. V lost 6 bases to trimming and J lost 2 bases, with 12 bases between them. Germline loops: CDR1 MDHEN, CDR2 SYDVKM. CDR3 nucleotide sequence: TGTGCCAGCAGAGGGCGGGATTTCACAGATACGCAGTATTTT. This sequence encodes CASRGRDFTDTQYF.

J is TRBJ1-1 and V is TRBV5-1, with 8 positions matching TRBD1. The CDR3 sequence is 14 residues long. The J segment lost 5 bases and the V segment lost 4 bases, leaving 7 bases of the junction unmatched. CDR1 and CDR2 from the germline V gene are SGHRS and YFSETQ. The CDR3: CASSDQGARTEAFF. The CDR3 DNA follows: TGCGCCAGCAGCGACCAGGGGGCGCGGACTGAAGCTTTCTTT.

This chain links TRBV2 with TRBJ2-4; TRBD2 might be the D (6 bases). The CDR3 covers 15 residues. Germline V CDR1 and CDR2: SNHLY, FYNNEI. Trimming took 8 bases from V and 0 from J, leaving 14 bases between them. CDR3 protein: CASVVGGLAKNIQYF. The CDR3 DNA sequence: TGTGCCAGCGTTGTTGGAGGGCTAGCCAAAAACATTCAGTACTTC.

Concerning this clone itself: At one end, the junction sequence differs from germline, possibly due to a read error. The V call is TRBV18, the J call TRBJ2-7; weak D call: TRBD2 (6 bases). The CDR3 is 14 amino acids. The germline V gene has CDR1 KGHSH and CDR2 LQKENI. CDR3 amino acids: CASSPRRDNYEQYF. The DNA for the CDR3 is TGTGCCAGTTCACCTCGGAGGGATAACTACGAGCAGTACTTC.